This passage covers 10 T cell receptor beta chains from one sample sequenced in a study of cytomegalovirus exposure and HLA in healthy donors. The data were produced by immunoSEQ multiplex PCR, yet TCRdb's version contains in-frame clones alone and is incomplete. The data contain tens of thousands of clones, around 90% of them singletons. Sequencing was performed on PBMCs. These receptors were obtained from a woman younger than 45 in good health and CMV-seronegative.

The V and J genes are TRBV6-5 and TRBJ2-7, with D perhaps TRBD1 (6 bases). Trimming took off 5 bases at V and 2 bases at J, with 13 bases between the two ends. CDR1 and CDR2 from the germline V gene are MNHEY and SVGAGI. The CDR3 is 14 residues long. The CDR3 DNA is TGTGCCAGCAGTCGTGACAGGCCCCCCTACGAGCAGTACTTC. Amino acids: CASSRDRPPYEQYF.

A note on this clone: The sample has other DNA sequences that encode this CDR3 too. The rearrangement links TRBV4-1 to TRBJ2-5; TRBD1 matches at 7 bases. The CDR3 consists of 14 residues. Germline trimming cut 1 base from V and 2 bases from J; bases unmatched to any gene: 1. Per germline, CDR1 MGHRA and CDR2 YSYEKL. CDR3 residues: CASSQGDSQETQYF. CDR3 coding DNA: TGCGCCAGCAGCCAAGGGGACAGTCAAGAGACCCAGTACTTC.

This chain uses TRBV5-1 with TRBJ2-5, with 8 nucleotides matching TRBD1. V lost 4 bases and J lost 4; bases outside the gene matches: 12. Germline CDR1 SGHRS, CDR2 YFSETQ. The CDR3 covers 16 residues. Written as DNA, the CDR3 is TGCGCCAGCAGCGCCTACCCGGGGACAGGAGGAGAGACCCAGTACTTC. Its translation: CASSAYPGTGGETQYF.

The gene calls are TRBV27 and TRBJ2-1; TRBD2 aligns across 10 bases. V shed 2 bases, J shed 8 bases, and the junction held 6 bases outside the gene matches. Looked up from germline, CDR1 is MNHEY and CDR2 is SMNVEV (reference sequence). This CDR3 comprises 15 residues. The CDR3 DNA sequence: TGTGCCAGCAGTTTAGGAACTAGCGGGATTCATGAGCAGTTCTTC. It yields the protein CASSLGTSGIHEQFF.

This clone showed up just a few times. The chain recombines TRBV7-3 with TRBJ2-2; no reliable D call. This CDR3 is built from 15 residues. The germline V and J ends were trimmed by 2 bases and 4 bases, with 11 bases remaining between them. CDR1 is SGHTA, CDR2 FQGTGA, per germline. Here the CDR3 DNA reads TGTGCCAGCAGCTTAGGTCGCGGTTCCACCGGGGAGCTGTTTTTT. Translated, it gives CASSLGRGSTGELFF.

J is TRBJ1-1 and V is TRBV28; D is ambiguous. Per the germline V gene, CDR1 is MDHEN and CDR2 is SYDVKM. The CDR3 extends over 14 amino acids. Trimming cost V 2 bases and J 1 base, with 8 bases left between them. The CDR3 loop reads CASSLTTSNTEAFF. The CDR3 DNA follows: TGTGCCAGCAGTTTAACAACATCGAACACTGAAGCTTTCTTT.

The V gene is TRBV25-1, the J gene TRBJ2-3; TRBD2 is a possible D gene (6 bases). Trimming cost V 8 bases and J 2 bases, with 17 bases left between them. This CDR3 region has 15 residues. Germline V gives CDR1 MGHDK, CDR2 SYGVNS. CDR3 protein: CASGTLWDPTDTQYF. In nucleotides, the CDR3 is TGTGCCAGCGGGACTTTGTGGGATCCCACAGATACGCAGTATTTT.

The chain couples TRBV15 to TRBJ2-3; possibly TRBD1 for D (6 bases). V was trimmed by 2 bases and J by 0 bases, leaving 15 bases between them. The CDR3 spans 17 residues. Germline CDR1 reads LNHNV; CDR2 reads YYDKDF (reference sequence). The CDR3 region has the DNA TGTGCCACCAGCAGATGGGGGAAGGGGGATAGCACAGATACGCAGTATTTT. Translating gives CATSRWGKGDSTDTQYF.

CDR3 sequence reads: CASSPRPHSFDTTQYF. CDR3 sequence (DNA): TGTGCCAGCAGCCCGAGACCGCATTCGTTCGACACGACGCAGTACTTC. This sequence joins TRBV5-8 and TRBJ2-7; no firm D call. The CDR3 has 16 amino acids. Trimming took 4 bases from V and 9 from J, leaving 26 bases between them. CDR1 SGHTS and CDR2 YDEGEE come from the germline V gene. Based on the CDR3 plus reference TRBV5-8 and TRBJ2-7, the full variable domain is EAGVTQSPTHLIKTRGQQATLRCSPISGHTSVYWYQQALGLGLQFLLWYDEGEERNRGNFPPRFSGRQFPNYSSELNVNALELEDSALYLCASSPRPHSFDTTQYFGPGTRLTVT.

V is TRBV5-6 and J is TRBJ2-1, with D unclear. Germline V gene data show CDR1 as SGHDT and CDR2 as YYEEEE. Trimming stripped 1 base from V and 7 bases from J, with 9 bases between. This CDR3 comprises 13 residues. CDR3 amino acids: CASSLPVANEQFF. In DNA form, the CDR3 reads TGTGCCAGCAGCTTGCCCGTGGCTAATGAGCAGTTCTTC.